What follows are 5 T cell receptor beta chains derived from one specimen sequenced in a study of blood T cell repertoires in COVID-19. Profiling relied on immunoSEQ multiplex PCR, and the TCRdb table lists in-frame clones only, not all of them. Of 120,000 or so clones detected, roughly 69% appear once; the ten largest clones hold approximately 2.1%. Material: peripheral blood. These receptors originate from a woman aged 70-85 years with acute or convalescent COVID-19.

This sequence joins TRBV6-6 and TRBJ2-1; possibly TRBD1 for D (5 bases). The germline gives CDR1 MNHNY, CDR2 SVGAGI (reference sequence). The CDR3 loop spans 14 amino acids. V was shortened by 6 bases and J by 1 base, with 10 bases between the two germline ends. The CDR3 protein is CASSDPGSYNEQFF. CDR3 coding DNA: TGTGCCAGCAGCGATCCAGGGTCCTACAATGAGCAGTTCTTC.

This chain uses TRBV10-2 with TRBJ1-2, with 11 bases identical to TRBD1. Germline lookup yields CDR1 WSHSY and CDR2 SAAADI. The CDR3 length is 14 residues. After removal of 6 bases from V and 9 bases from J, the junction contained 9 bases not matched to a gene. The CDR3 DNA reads TGCGCCAGCAGCCGCGGACAGGGGGCTCTGAGCTACACCTTC. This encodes CASSRGQGALSYTF.

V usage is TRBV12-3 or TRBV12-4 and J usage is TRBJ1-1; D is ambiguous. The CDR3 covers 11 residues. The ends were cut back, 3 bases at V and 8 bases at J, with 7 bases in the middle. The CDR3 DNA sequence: TGTGCCAGCAGTTTTGAGGGAGAAGCTTTCTTT. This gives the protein CASSFEGEAFF.

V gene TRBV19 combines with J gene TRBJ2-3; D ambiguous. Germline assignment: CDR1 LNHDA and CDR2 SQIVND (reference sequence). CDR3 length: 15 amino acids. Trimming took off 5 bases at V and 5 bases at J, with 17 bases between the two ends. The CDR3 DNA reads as TGTGCCAGTAGTCCGTCGACAAAGGCAGGAGATACGCAGTATTTT. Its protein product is CASSPSTKAGDTQYF.

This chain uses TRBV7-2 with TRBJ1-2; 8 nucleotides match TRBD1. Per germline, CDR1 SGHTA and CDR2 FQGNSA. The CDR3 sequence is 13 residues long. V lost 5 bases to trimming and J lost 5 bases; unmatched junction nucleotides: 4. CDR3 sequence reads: CASSGQGYYGYTF. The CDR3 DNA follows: TGTGCCAGCAGCGGACAGGGCTATTATGGCTACACCTTC.